Following are 24 T cell receptor beta chains from one sample sequenced in a study of T cell responses to AZD1222 COVID-19 vaccine. Repertoires were generated with immunoSEQ multiplex PCR, while TCRdb's copy carries only in-frame clones and drops some. The sample includes fewer than 150,000 clones, about 91% of them seen just once. The specimen comprised peripheral blood, sampled 28 days after the second AZD1222 dose. The receptors shown here come from an adult who received the AZD1222 COVID-19 vaccine.

In this sample, this clone turned up a few times. The chain couples TRBV29-1 to TRBJ2-7; D gene ambiguous. In germline, CDR1 is SQVTM, CDR2 ANQGSEA. The germline V and J ends were trimmed by 7 bases and 5 bases, with 12 bases remaining between them. The CDR3 is 11 residues long. The CDR3 DNA reads TGCAGCGCTGCAGCATTGGACGAGCAGTACTTC. Translating gives CSAAALDEQYF.

The rearrangement links TRBV18 to TRBJ1-5; 7 bases fit TRBD1. CDR1 and CDR2 (germline): KGHSH, LQKENI. The J segment lost 6 bases and the V segment lost 1 base, leaving 3 bases of the junction unmatched. The CDR3 has 14 amino acids. CDR3 nucleotide sequence: TGTGCCAGCTCACCACAGGGGGCGGGTCAGCCCCAGCATTTT. It specifies CASSPQGAGQPQHF.

The chain has TRBV5-1 and TRBJ2-2; D not certain. In germline, CDR1 is SGHRS, CDR2 YFSETQ. The V and J ends lost 2 bases and 7 bases respectively, with 15 bases between them. The CDR3 is 15 amino acids. This chain's CDR3 is CASSFSGSLGGELFF. As DNA, the CDR3 is TGCGCCAGCAGCTTCTCGGGCAGCTTAGGCGGGGAGCTGTTTTTT.

This sequence joins TRBV19 and TRBJ2-2, with TRBD1 identical over 9 bases. The CDR3 sequence is 15 residues long. V dropped 4 bases and J dropped 6; count of bases not matched to a gene: 6. CDR1 LNHDA and CDR2 SQIVND come from the germline V gene (reference sequence). This CDR3 is CASSTGTGLSGELFF. The CDR3 nucleotides read TGTGCCAGTAGTACCGGGACAGGGTTGTCCGGGGAGCTGTTTTTT.

The chain is built from TRBV6-2 or TRBV6-3 and TRBJ2-3; 7 nucleotides agree with TRBD1. Germline CDR1 and CDR2: MNHEY and SVGEGT. The junction had 14 bases not matched to a gene; V was cut back by 6 bases and J by 2 bases. The CDR3 spans 17 residues. The chain's CDR3 is CASSFPRQGLFTDTQYF. The CDR3 region has the DNA TGTGCCAGCAGCTTCCCTAGACAGGGCCTTTTCACAGATACGCAGTATTTT.

This clone was found once. The chain uses TRBV6-5 and TRBJ1-2; the D gene is possibly TRBD1 (6 bases). From germline, CDR1 is MNHEY and CDR2 SVGAGI. The CDR3 runs 13 residues. V dropped 5 bases and J dropped 3 bases, with 10 bases sitting between them. CDR3 coding DNA: TGTGCCAGCAGTCCCAGGGGTTACTATGGCTACACCTTC. Its protein product is CASSPRGYYGYTF.

The CDR3 loop reads CASPDRENTGELFF. In DNA, the CDR3 is TGTGCCAGCCCAGACAGAGAAAACACCGGGGAGCTGTTTTTT. V gene TRBV7-8 combines with J gene TRBJ2-2; TRBD1 is a possible D gene (5 bases). V was cut by 8 bases and J by 2 bases, with 12 bases left in between. The germline V gene has CDR1 SGHVS and CDR2 FQNEAQ. The CDR3 sequence is 14 residues long. The complete variable domain, with remaining parts taken from reference TRBV7-8 and TRBJ2-2, reads GAGVSQSPRYKVAKRGQDVALRCDPISGHVSLFWYQQALGQGPEFLTYFQNEAQLDKSGLPSDRFFAERPEGSVSTLKIQRTQQEDSAVYLCASPDRENTGELFFGEGSRLTVL.

In its sample, this clone was seen a few times. This chain joins TRBV7-8 and TRBJ1-2; D is undetermined. Germline CDR1 and CDR2: SGHVS and FQNEAQ. This CDR3 contains 12 residues. V gave up 3 bases and J gave up 4 bases, with 6 bases separating them. Here the CDR3 reads CASSLEGYGYTF. DNA for the CDR3: TGTGCCAGCAGCTTGGAGGGCTATGGCTACACCTTC. Filled out from reference TRBV7-8 and TRBJ1-2, the complete variable domain reads GAGVSQSPRYKVAKRGQDVALRCDPISGHVSLFWYQQALGQGPEFLTYFQNEAQLDKSGLPSDRFFAERPEGSVSTLKIQRTQQEDSAVYLCASSLEGYGYTFGSGTRLTVV.

The chain joins TRBV7-9 to TRBJ1-5, with 9 bases lining up with TRBD1. Trimming took 5 bases from V and 4 from J; bases not matched to a gene: 6. This CDR3 has 15 amino acids. Germline values: CDR1 SEHNR, CDR2 FQNEAQ (reference sequence). In DNA, the CDR3 is TGTGCCAGCAGCGCGGGACAGGGTGGGAATCAGCCCCAGCATTTT. This translates into CASSAGQGGNQPQHF.

The V and J genes are TRBV6-2 or TRBV6-3 and TRBJ1-2; D is unclear. This CDR3 comprises 15 residues. V dropped 0 bases and J dropped 5 bases, with 13 bases sitting between them. The germline gives CDR1 MNHEY, CDR2 SVGEGT. The CDR3 bases are TGTGCCAGCAGTTACTCGATTTACCAACGTTATGGCTACACCTTC. This sequence encodes CASSYSIYQRYGYTF.

The V call is TRBV12-5, the J call TRBJ1-2; D is ambiguous. This CDR3 spans 14 amino acids. CDR1 is LGHNT and CDR2 is FRNRAP in the germline V gene. Deletions cut 9 bases from V and 4 bases from J, with 18 bases between. The CDR3 DNA reads as TGTGCTAGGGGCCTTCCTGCCCCTCTCTATGGCTACACCTTC. It codes for CARGLPAPLYGYTF.

The chain joins TRBV19 to TRBJ1-4; the match to TRBD1 covers 8 bases. CDR1 LNHDA and CDR2 SQIVND come from the germline V gene (reference sequence). The CDR3 covers 15 residues. V lost 8 bases, J lost 0 bases, and 5 bases stayed unmatched. The CDR3 sequence: CASRGQDATNEKLFF. The CDR3 DNA is TGTGCCAGTCGGGGACAGGACGCAACTAATGAAAAACTGTTTTTT.

This chain uses TRBV5-4 with TRBJ2-7; D is tentatively TRBD1 or TRBD2 (5 bases each). CDR1 SGHNT and CDR2 YYREEE come from the germline V gene (reference sequence). The CDR3 length is 13 residues. The V end was cut by 0 bases, the J end by 6 bases, with 10 bases between. The CDR3, as DNA: TGTGCCAGCAGCTTGGGGGGGAACGGCGAGCAGTACTTC. It is translated as CASSLGGNGEQYF.

This chain connects TRBV7-8 to TRBJ2-5; tentative D call: TRBD1 (6 bases). This CDR3 is built from 15 residues. V shed 2 bases and J shed 1 base, with 11 bases lying between them. CDR1 is SGHVS, CDR2 FQNEAQ, per germline. The CDR3 nucleotides read TGTGCCAGCAGCTTACTCAGGGGAATCCAAGAGACCCAGTACTTC. It specifies CASSLLRGIQETQYF.

The V call is TRBV29-1, the J call TRBJ1-6, with 8 bases matching TRBD1. The CDR3 has 15 amino acids. Germline CDR1 is SQVTM and CDR2 is ANQGSEA. V shed 6 bases, J shed 0 bases, and the junction held 4 bases outside the gene matches. CDR3 DNA: TGCAGCGTGCGACAGGGGAGCTCCTATAATTCACCCCTCCACTTT. Translating gives CSVRQGSSYNSPLHF.

The V and J genes are TRBV7-9 and TRBJ2-1; 9 nucleotides align to TRBD1. After removal of 2 bases from V and 5 bases from J, the junction contained 4 bases not matched to a gene. This CDR3 has 15 residues. Germline CDR1 and CDR2: SEHNR and FQNEAQ (reference sequence). The CDR3 loop reads CASSLRQGGNNEQFF. DNA for the CDR3: TGTGCCAGCAGCTTACGACAGGGGGGCAACAATGAGCAGTTCTTC.

The V gene is TRBV5-1, the J gene TRBJ2-7, with TRBD1 matching 8 bases. V lost 3 bases, J lost 6 bases, and 8 bases stayed unmatched. The V gene's germline CDR1 is SGHRS and CDR2 YFSETQ. This CDR3 is built from 14 residues. DNA for the CDR3: TGCGCCAGCAGCTGGGGGACAGGCGGATCCGAGCAGTACTTC. Translating it yields CASSWGTGGSEQYF.

V gene TRBV7-3 combines with J gene TRBJ2-7; TRBD1 or TRBD2 may be the D gene (5 bases each). The V end lost 1 base, the J end lost 6 bases, and 13 bases lay between the germline ends. The CDR3 runs to 14 residues. The germline V gene has CDR1 SGHTA and CDR2 FQGTGA. The CDR3 is CASSLNRHGAEQYF. The CDR3, as DNA: TGTGCCAGCAGCTTAAACCGACACGGGGCCGAGCAGTACTTC. Full variable domain (remainder filled in from reference TRBV7-3 and TRBJ2-7): GAGVSQTPSNKVTEKGKYVELRCDPISGHTALYWYRQSLGQGPEFLIYFQGTGAADDSGLPNDRFFAVRPEGSVSTLKIQRTERGDSAVYLCASSLNRHGAEQYFGPGTRLTVT.

This chain connects TRBV7-2 to TRBJ1-2; D perhaps matches TRBD1 (5 bases). The CDR3 is 17 residues long. Between the trimmed V and J ends, which lost 5 bases and 0 bases, there was a span of 19 bases. In germline, CDR1 is SGHTA, CDR2 FQGNSA. The CDR3 loop reads CASSTRTRSRANYGYTF. CDR3 sequence (DNA): TGTGCCAGCAGCACTCGGACAAGATCTCGAGCTAACTATGGCTACACCTTC.

Only a few counts were recorded for this clone. This chain connects TRBV28 to TRBJ2-7; 8 bases agree with TRBD2. V lost 5 bases and J lost 3; bases outside the gene matches: 9. Germline-derived CDR1 and CDR2 are MDHEN and SYDVKM. The CDR3 is 15 residues long. CDR3 nucleotides: TGTGCCAGCAGTCCGGGGGTAGCGGGGCTCTACGAGCAGTACTTC. Translation: CASSPGVAGLYEQYF.

V gene TRBV5-5 combines with J gene TRBJ2-7; TRBD1 matches 7 bases. CDR3 length: 16 residues. Trimming removed 0 bases from V and 5 bases from J; junction bases left unmatched: 11. The germline V gene encodes CDR1 SGHKS and CDR2 YYEKEE (reference sequence). The CDR3 loop is CASSLALQGRGDEQYF. Here the CDR3 DNA reads TGTGCCAGCAGCTTGGCACTACAGGGGCGAGGTGACGAGCAGTACTTC.

The chain couples TRBV24-1 to TRBJ2-7, with unresolved D. The CDR3 contains 11 residues. CDR1 is KGHDR, CDR2 SFDVKD, per germline. Trimming took off 4 bases at V and 3 bases at J, with 3 bases between the two ends. The CDR3 reads CATSDRYEQYF. For the CDR3, the DNA is TGTGCCACCAGTGACCGCTACGAGCAGTACTTC.

In DNA form, the CDR3 reads TGCAGTGTCCCCGTGGGACCGGAAGCTTTCTTT. This gives the protein CSVPVGPEAFF. This rearrangement joins TRBV20-1 to TRBJ1-1, with D tentatively TRBD1 (5 bases). The CDR3 runs to 11 residues. Looked up from germline, CDR1 is DFQATT and CDR2 is SNEGSKA (reference sequence). The V gene lost 7 bases and the J gene lost 8 bases, with 14 bases spanning the gap.

This chain links TRBV11-1 with TRBJ2-1, with TRBD2 matching 13 bases. CDR3 length: 15 amino acids. The V and J ends lost 5 bases and 9 bases, in that order; junction bases with no gene match: 7. The germline gives CDR1 SGHAT, CDR2 FQDESV (reference sequence). This chain's CDR3 is CASSVLAGGPSEQFF. The CDR3 DNA reads TGTGCCAGCAGCGTACTAGCGGGGGGGCCGAGTGAGCAGTTCTTC.